This T cell receptor (beta chain) was recorded in a study of Ad26.COV2.S vaccination and SARS-CoV-2 variants. Study conclusions and caveats: Reported findings describe substantial breadth in spike-specific CD8+ and CD4+ T cell responses following vaccination. Across vaccine and placebo recipients, the breadth of non-spike TCRs was similar. Spike-specific TCR breadth in vaccine recipients exceeded that seen in placebo recipients.

About this clone: Its matching antigen is unknown.

The repertoire was sequenced with immunoSEQ multiplex PCR; TCRdb's copy has only in-frame clones and lacks some. Altogether 180,000 or so clones are present, roughly 85% being singletons, with the ten largest covering 5.5% to 6%. V gave up 3 bases and J gave up 1 base, with 9 bases separating them. Germline CDR1 is LNHNV and CDR2 is YYDKDF (reference sequence). CDR3 length equals 15 residues. Sequencing used peripheral blood, obtained after recovery from COVID-19. The chain links TRBV15 to TRBJ2-2; D might be TRBD2 (6 bases). The clonotype was recovered from a human donor who had recovered from COVID-19. For the CDR3, the DNA is TGTGCCACCAGCAGGAATAGCGGGAACACCGGGGAGCTGTTTTTT. It codes for CATSRNSGNTGELFF. The complete variable domain, with remaining parts taken from reference TRBV15 and TRBJ2-2, reads DAMVIQNPRYQVTQFGKPVTLSCSQTLNHNVMYWYQQKSSQAPKLLFHYYDKDFNNEADTPDNFQSRRPNTSFCFLDIRSPGLGDTAMYLCATSRNSGNTGELFFGEGSRLTVL.